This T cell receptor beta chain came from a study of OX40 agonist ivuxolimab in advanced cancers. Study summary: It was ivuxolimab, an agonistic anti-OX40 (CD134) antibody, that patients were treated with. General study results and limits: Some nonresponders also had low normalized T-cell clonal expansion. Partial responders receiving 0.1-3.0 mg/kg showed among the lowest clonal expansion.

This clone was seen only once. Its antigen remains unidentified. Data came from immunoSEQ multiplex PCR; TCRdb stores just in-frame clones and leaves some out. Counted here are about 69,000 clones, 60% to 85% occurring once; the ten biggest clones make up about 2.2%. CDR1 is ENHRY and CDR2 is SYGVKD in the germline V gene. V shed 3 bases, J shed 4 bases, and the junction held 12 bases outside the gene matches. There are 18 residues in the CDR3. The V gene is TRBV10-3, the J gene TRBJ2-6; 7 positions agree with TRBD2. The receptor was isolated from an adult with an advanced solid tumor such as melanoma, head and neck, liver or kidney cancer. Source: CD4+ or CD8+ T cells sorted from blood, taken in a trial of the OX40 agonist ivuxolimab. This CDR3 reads CAISEAGGGRSGANVLTF. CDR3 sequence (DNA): TGTGCCATCAGTGAAGCTGGCGGGGGTAGGTCCGGGGCCAACGTCCTGACTTTC.